The 12 T cell receptor beta chains below were found in one sample sequenced in a study of neurological immune-mediated disorders. Each CDR3 protein is one row after TCRdb ran MiXCR on the 5' RACE reads. The data hold 90,000 to 100,000 distinct CDR3 sequences, with approximately 3.3% observed a single time. The sample consisted of PBMCs. The receptors shown here come from a young woman with multiple sclerosis.

This clonotype appeared many times. Here the CDR3 reads CASSSTTGNYGYTF. The DNA for the CDR3 is TGTGCCAGCAGCTCGACGACCGGGAACTATGGCTACACCTTC. The chain is built from TRBV7-9 and TRBJ1-2; D is ambiguous. Per germline, CDR1 SEHNR and CDR2 FQNEAQ (reference sequence). The CDR3 has 14 amino acids. The V end was cut by 4 bases, the J end by 2 bases, with 11 bases between.

Comments on this clonotype: A read error is possible here, since a much larger clone lies one base away. The chain combines TRBV11-2 with TRBJ1-1; no clear D gene. CDR1 is SGHAT, CDR2 FQNNGV, per germline. The length of the CDR3 is 13 residues. Trimming left V 2 bases short and J 0 bases short, with 4 bases between. In DNA, the CDR3 is TGTGCCAGCAGCTTAATTATGAACACTGAAGCTTTCTTT. Its protein is CASSLIMNTEAFF.

The table lists this clonotype with many counts. J is TRBJ1-2 and V is TRBV15, with no clear D. The V and J ends lost 5 bases and 8 bases respectively, with 12 bases between them. Germline CDR1 and CDR2: LNHNV and YYDKDF (reference sequence). The CDR3 runs 12 residues. The chain's CDR3 is CATSGGRRGYTF. For the CDR3, the DNA is TGTGCCACCAGCGGTGGCCGACGGGGCTACACCTTC.

This clonotype was seen many times. J is TRBJ2-5 and V is TRBV6-2 or TRBV6-3; 7 nucleotides agree with TRBD1. The CDR3 loop spans 14 amino acids. V was clipped by 4 bases and J by 2 bases; unmatched bases: 4. CDR1 is MNHEY and CDR2 is SVGEGT in the germline V gene. The CDR3 bases are TGTGCCAGCAGTTCAACAGGGGTGCAAGAGACCCAGTACTTC. This codes for CASSSTGVQETQYF.

The chain recombines TRBV20-1 with TRBJ2-1, with a tentative D call TRBD1 (7 bases). The length of the CDR3 is 16 residues. Trimming took 2 bases from V and 4 from J, leaving 18 bases between them. Germline V gene lookup returns CDR1 DFQATT and CDR2 SNEGSKA (reference sequence). CDR3 in amino acids: CSARSLGRGDYNEQFF. For the CDR3, the DNA is TGCAGTGCTAGATCCCTCGGCAGGGGGGATTACAATGAGCAGTTCTTC.

This clonotype has ten or more counts. V usage is TRBV15 and J usage is TRBJ2-7; 14 bases match TRBD2. The V gene end was trimmed by 0 bases and the J gene end by 7 bases; junction bases not matched to a gene: 5. CDR1 is LNHNV and CDR2 is YYDKDF in the germline V gene (reference sequence). The CDR3 extends over 16 amino acids. As DNA, the CDR3 is TGTGCCACCAGCAGAGATTTTGGACTAGCGGGAGGTGAGCAGTACTTC. It encodes CATSRDFGLAGGEQYF. Filled out from reference TRBV15 and TRBJ2-7, the complete variable domain reads DAMVIQNPRYQVTQFGKPVTLSCSQTLNHNVMYWYQQKSSQAPKLLFHYYDKDFNNEADTPDNFQSRRPNTSFCFLDIRSPGLGDTAMYLCATSRDFGLAGGEQYFGPGTRLTVT.

The table lists this clonotype with many counts. The chain links TRBV6-6 to TRBJ1-1; D unclear. The CDR3 sequence is 13 residues long. With 6 bases removed from V and 3 bases from J, the gap between germline ends came to 11 bases. The germline V gene encodes CDR1 MNHNY and CDR2 SVGAGI (reference sequence). CDR3 residues: CASRLREDTEAFF. For the CDR3, the DNA is TGTGCCAGCAGGCTCCGTGAGGACACTGAAGCTTTCTTT.

This sequence joins TRBV6-6 and TRBJ2-2; possible D gene TRBD1, 6 bases. CDR3 size: 14 residues. The V gene lost 7 bases and the J gene lost 9 bases, with 18 bases spanning the gap. Germline V lookup: CDR1 MNHNY, CDR2 SVGAGI (reference sequence). The CDR3 DNA is TGTGCCAGCACCTACCTGGTTGGGGGCCGGGAGCTGTTTTTT. Translating it yields CASTYLVGGRELFF.

This clonotype occurred many times. The V and J genes are TRBV11-2 and TRBJ2-7; 7 bases fit TRBD1. From germline, CDR1 is SGHAT and CDR2 FQNNGV. This CDR3 spans 15 amino acids. Trimming removed 5 bases from V and 3 bases from J; junction bases left unmatched: 10. The CDR3 here is CASSARRDSIYEQYF. DNA of the CDR3: TGTGCCAGCAGCGCCCGCCGGGACAGCATCTACGAGCAGTACTTC.

In this sample, this clonotype turned up a few times. This may come from a read error, since a much larger clone is one base off. V and J are TRBV5-1 and TRBJ2-3; the D is unclear. The germline V gene has CDR1 SGHRS and CDR2 YFSETQ. This CDR3 region has 15 residues. V was shortened by 5 bases and J by 2 bases, with 15 bases between the two germline ends. CDR3 in amino acids: CASSIAGKDTDTQYF. The CDR3 DNA reads TGCGCCAGCAGTATAGCAGGAAAGGACACAGATACGCAGTATTTT.

This clonotype was counted many times. The DNA of the CDR3 is TGTGCCAGCAGTTACACTCAGGTGGGGCAAGCTTTCTTT. Its protein product is CASSYTQVGQAFF. This chain uses TRBV7-2 with TRBJ1-1; maybe TRBD1 (5 bases). The V end lost 6 bases, the J end lost 9 bases, and 17 bases lay between the germline ends. The CDR3 is made up of 13 amino acids. Germline V CDR1 and CDR2: SGHTA, FQGNSA.

This clonotype was counted ten times or more. The chain is built from TRBV5-1 and TRBJ2-2, with D possibly being TRBD2 (6 bases). CDR3 length equals 14 residues. Germline V CDR1 and CDR2: SGHRS, YFSETQ. V lost 4 bases, J lost 4 bases, and 11 bases lay in between. CDR3 residues: CASSPGSSTGELFF. In nucleotides, the CDR3 is TGCGCCAGCAGCCCCGGGAGCTCCACCGGGGAGCTGTTTTTT.